The subject of this entry is one T cell receptor beta chain. Libraries were prepared by immunoSEQ multiplex PCR; TCRdb keeps only in-frame clonotypes and omits some of them. The table shows 450,000 to 600,000 clones, with 70% to 80% occurring only once. This sample is drawn from a study of shared clonotypes between healthy human individuals. The receptor's source is a woman aged 40 to 55 in good health. Some clones in this sample may be carry-over from other donors' samples. Sequenced material: PBMCs.

CDR3 in amino acids: CAWRVQLNTEAFF. The CDR3 region has the DNA TGTGCCTGGAGGGTTCAGCTGAACACTGAAGCTTTCTTT. V gene TRBV30 combines with J gene TRBJ1-1; no definite D call. The V and J ends lost 3 bases and 0 bases respectively, with 8 bases between them. This CDR3 has 13 residues. Germline V lookup: CDR1 GTSNPN, CDR2 SVGIG (reference sequence). The full variable domain, with the rest looked up from reference TRBV30 and TRBJ1-1, is SQTIHQWPATLVQPVGSPLSLECTVEGTSNPNLYWYRQAAGRGLQLLFYSVGIGQISSEVPQNLSASRPQDRQFILSSKKLLLSDSGFYLCAWRVQLNTEAFFGQGTRLTVV.